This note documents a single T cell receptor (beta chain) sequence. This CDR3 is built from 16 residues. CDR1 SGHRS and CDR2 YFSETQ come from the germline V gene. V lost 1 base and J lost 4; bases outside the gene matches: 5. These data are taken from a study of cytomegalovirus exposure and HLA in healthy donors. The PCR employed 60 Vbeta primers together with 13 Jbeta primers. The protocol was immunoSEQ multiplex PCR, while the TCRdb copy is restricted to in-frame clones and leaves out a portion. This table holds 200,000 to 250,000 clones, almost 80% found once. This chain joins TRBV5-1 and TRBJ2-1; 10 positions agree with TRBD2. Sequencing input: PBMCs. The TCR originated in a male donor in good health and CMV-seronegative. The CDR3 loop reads CASSLPTSGIYNEQFF. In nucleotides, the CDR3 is TGCGCCAGCAGCTTGCCAACTAGCGGGATTTACAATGAGCAGTTCTTC.